These T cell receptor beta chains were read from a single sample in a study of OX40 agonist ivuxolimab in advanced cancers. Sequencing used immunoSEQ multiplex PCR; TCRdb keeps in-frame clones, though not all of them. The repertoire includes roughly 53,000 clones, around four fifths of them detected once, and approximately 3% sits in the top ten. The sequenced sample was CD4+ or CD8+ T cells sorted from blood, obtained in a trial of the OX40 agonist ivuxolimab. All receptors derive from an adult with an advanced solid tumor such as melanoma, head and neck, liver or kidney cancer. The CDR3 runs from the conserved cysteine through the conserved F or W. Each record gives: V gene, clone size, D gene, J gene, CDR3 protein, CDR3 DNA. A D gene is named only where the DNA matches it firmly. The size field is filled for only some rows; it gives once, few, many or a size class.

v_call: TRBV4-1; clone_size: .; d_call: TRBD1; j_call: TRBJ1-4; cdr3_aa: CASSPTGTVIEKLFF; cdr3_nt: TGCGCCAGCAGCCCGACCGGGACAGTAATTGAAAAACTGTTTTTT
v_call: TRBV5-4; clone_size: .; d_call: .; j_call: TRBJ2-2; cdr3_aa: CASSFLSGTGELFF; cdr3_nt: TGTGCCAGCAGCTTTCTATCGGGCACCGGGGAGCTGTTTTTT
v_call: TRBV30; clone_size: .; d_call: .; j_call: TRBJ2-1; cdr3_aa: CAGVGSAGPRYNEQFF; cdr3_nt: TGTGCCGGCGTTGGCAGTGCGGGCCCTAGGTACAATGAGCAGTTCTTC
v_call: TRBV18; clone_size: .; d_call: .; j_call: TRBJ2-7; cdr3_aa: CASSPPGVPYEQYF; cdr3_nt: TGTGCCAGCTCACCACCAGGAGTCCCCTACGAGCAGTACTTC
v_call: TRBV30; clone_size: .; d_call: .; j_call: TRBJ1-5; cdr3_aa: CAWSVAPSGNQPQHF; cdr3_nt: TGTGCCTGGAGTGTAGCGCCCAGCGGGAATCAGCCCCAGCATTTT
v_call: TRBV5-4; clone_size: .; d_call: TRBD1; j_call: TRBJ1-2; cdr3_aa: CASSFSPTRDSYGYTF; cdr3_nt: TGTGCCAGCAGCTTTTCACCGACACGGGACAGCTATGGCTACACCTTC
v_call: TRBV7-2; clone_size: .; d_call: .; j_call: TRBJ2-5; cdr3_aa: CASSLGRQETQYF; cdr3_nt: TGTGCCAGCAGCCTCGGGAGACAAGAGACCCAGTACTTC
v_call: TRBV4-1; clone_size: .; d_call: .; j_call: TRBJ1-2; cdr3_aa: CASSQEGWGYTF; cdr3_nt: TGCGCCAGCAGCCAAGAAGGGTGGGGCTACACCTTC
v_call: TRBV14; clone_size: .; d_call: .; j_call: TRBJ2-7; cdr3_aa: CASSQVLGEQYF; cdr3_nt: TGTGCCAGCAGCCAAGTCTTGGGCGAGCAGTACTTC
v_call: TRBV6-6; clone_size: .; d_call: TRBD1; j_call: TRBJ2-7; cdr3_aa: CATADRGSGEQYF; cdr3_nt: TGTGCCACCGCGGACAGGGGATCTGGCGAGCAGTACTTC
v_call: TRBV7-9; clone_size: .; d_call: .; j_call: TRBJ1-2; cdr3_aa: CASSSVRGENGYTF; cdr3_nt: TGTGCCAGCAGCTCTGTGCGGGGTGAGAATGGCTACACCTTC
v_call: TRBV5-1; clone_size: .; d_call: .; j_call: TRBJ2-3; cdr3_aa: CASSLAPRAGTDTQYF; cdr3_nt: TGCGCCAGCAGCTTGGCCCCGCGGGCTGGCACAGATACGCAGTATTTT
v_call: TRBV5-4; clone_size: .; d_call: .; j_call: TRBJ1-4; cdr3_aa: CASSYRQDEKLFF; cdr3_nt: TGTGCCAGCAGCTACCGACAGGATGAAAAACTGTTTTTT
v_call: TRBV7-9; clone_size: .; d_call: TRBD2; j_call: TRBJ2-7; cdr3_aa: CASSLDGRAYEQYF; cdr3_nt: TGTGCCAGCAGCTTAGACGGGAGGGCCTACGAGCAGTACTTC
v_call: TRBV5-1; clone_size: many; d_call: .; j_call: TRBJ1-3; cdr3_aa: CASSSVGQGTSGNTIYF; cdr3_nt: TGCGCCAGCAGCTCCGTGGGCCAGGGGACCTCTGGAAACACCATATATTTT
v_call: TRBV14; clone_size: .; d_call: TRBD2; j_call: TRBJ2-7; cdr3_aa: CASSHGGGRGRDEQYF; cdr3_nt: TGTGCCAGCAGCCACGGCGGGGGGCGCGGTCGGGACGAGCAGTACTTC
v_call: TRBV5-1; clone_size: .; d_call: TRBD2; j_call: TRBJ2-3; cdr3_aa: CASSETGLAGGSRTDTQYF; cdr3_nt: TGCGCCAGCAGCGAAACAGGACTAGCGGGGGGTTCACGCACAGATACGCAGTATTTT
v_call: TRBV7-9; clone_size: .; d_call: .; j_call: TRBJ2-7; cdr3_aa: CASSVTGTRSYEQYF; cdr3_nt: TGTGCCAGCAGCGTAACCGGGACACGATCCTACGAGCAGTACTTC
v_call: TRBV4-1; clone_size: .; d_call: TRBD2; j_call: TRBJ2-7; cdr3_aa: CASSPARIAGGPTYEQYF; cdr3_nt: TGCGCCAGCAGCCCGGCCCGTATAGCGGGAGGGCCGACCTACGAGCAGTACTTC
v_call: TRBV18; clone_size: .; d_call: .; j_call: TRBJ2-6; cdr3_aa: CASSPLPGLSGANVLTF; cdr3_nt: TGTGCCAGCTCACCATTACCAGGCCTCTCTGGGGCCAACGTCCTGACTTTC
v_call: TRBV7-3; clone_size: .; d_call: .; j_call: TRBJ1-3; cdr3_aa: CASSLMASSGNTIYF; cdr3_nt: TGTGCCAGCAGCTTAATGGCGAGCTCTGGAAACACCATATATTTT
v_call: TRBV29-1; clone_size: .; d_call: TRBD1; j_call: TRBJ2-3; cdr3_aa: CSADRDSTDTQYF; cdr3_nt: TGCAGCGCCGACAGGGACAGCACAGATACGCAGTATTTT
v_call: TRBV18; clone_size: .; d_call: .; j_call: TRBJ1-4; cdr3_aa: CASSRLGNEKLFF; cdr3_nt: TGTGCCAGCTCCCGACTGGGTAATGAAAAACTGTTTTTT
v_call: TRBV6-5; clone_size: .; d_call: .; j_call: TRBJ2-2; cdr3_aa: CASRIGSTGELFF; cdr3_nt: TGTGCCAGCAGGATTGGTAGCACCGGGGAGCTGTTTTTT
v_call: TRBV11-2; clone_size: .; d_call: .; j_call: TRBJ2-3; cdr3_aa: CASSYWAGERTDTQYF; cdr3_nt: TGTGCCAGCAGCTACTGGGCAGGAGAGAGGACAGATACGCAGTATTTT
v_call: TRBV5-1; clone_size: .; d_call: .; j_call: TRBJ1-1; cdr3_aa: CASSLGYNVGNTEAFF; cdr3_nt: TGCGCCAGCAGCTTGGGATATAATGTGGGGAACACTGAAGCTTTCTTT
v_call: TRBV4-2; clone_size: .; d_call: .; j_call: TRBJ2-4; cdr3_aa: CASSPNGAAAKNIQYF; cdr3_nt: TGTGCCAGCAGCCCGAATGGGGCAGCGGCCAAAAACATTCAGTACTTC
v_call: TRBV18; clone_size: .; d_call: .; j_call: TRBJ2-2; cdr3_aa: CASSPLSRGTGELFF; cdr3_nt: TGTGCCAGCTCACCACTTTCTCGGGGAACCGGGGAGCTGTTTTTT
v_call: TRBV30; clone_size: .; d_call: .; j_call: TRBJ2-7; cdr3_aa: CAWRERGFSYEQYF; cdr3_nt: TGTGCCTGGAGGGAGAGGGGATTCTCCTACGAGCAGTACTTC
v_call: TRBV6-5; clone_size: .; d_call: TRBD2; j_call: TRBJ2-1; cdr3_aa: CASSYSNRGGRSEQFF; cdr3_nt: TGTGCCAGCAGTTACTCGAACCGGGGGGGGCGAAGTGAGCAGTTCTTC
v_call: TRBV6-5; clone_size: .; d_call: .; j_call: TRBJ2-2; cdr3_aa: CASRHNTGELFF; cdr3_nt: TGTGCCAGCAGGCACAACACCGGGGAGCTGTTTTTT
v_call: TRBV7-9; clone_size: .; d_call: TRBD1; j_call: TRBJ2-7; cdr3_aa: CASSPPGTGNPVGYEQYF; cdr3_nt: TGTGCCAGCAGCCCCCCCGGGACAGGGAATCCTGTCGGCTACGAGCAGTACTTC
v_call: TRBV12-5; clone_size: .; d_call: .; j_call: TRBJ2-3; cdr3_aa: CASGPGPPRTDTQYF; cdr3_nt: TGTGCTAGTGGGCCGGGACCACCTCGCACAGATACGCAGTATTTT
v_call: TRBV7-9; clone_size: once; d_call: TRBD2; j_call: TRBJ2-1; cdr3_aa: CASSPTSEYNEQFF; cdr3_nt: TGTGCCAGCAGCCCAACTAGCGAGTACAATGAGCAGTTCTTC
v_call: TRBV18; clone_size: .; d_call: .; j_call: TRBJ2-7; cdr3_aa: CASSPPLGEQYF; cdr3_nt: TGTGCCAGCTCACCACCGTTGGGCGAGCAGTACTTC
v_call: TRBV27; clone_size: few; d_call: .; j_call: TRBJ2-7; cdr3_aa: CASSPRRRGYEQYF; cdr3_nt: TGTGCCAGCAGTCCCCGACGAAGGGGTTACGAGCAGTACTTC
v_call: TRBV7-2; clone_size: .; d_call: TRBD1; j_call: TRBJ1-2; cdr3_aa: CASSLGDRVGGYTF; cdr3_nt: TGTGCCAGCAGCTTAGGGGACAGGGTTGGGGGCTACACCTTC
v_call: TRBV28; clone_size: .; d_call: .; j_call: TRBJ2-7; cdr3_aa: CASSLSPGVYEQYF; cdr3_nt: TGTGCCAGCAGTTTGAGCCCAGGAGTCTACGAGCAGTACTTC
v_call: TRBV29-1; clone_size: .; d_call: .; j_call: TRBJ1-4; cdr3_aa: CSAGSVNEKLFF; cdr3_nt: TGCAGCGCCGGCAGCGTGAATGAAAAACTGTTTTTT
v_call: TRBV2; clone_size: .; d_call: TRBD1; j_call: TRBJ2-3; cdr3_aa: CASLQGVTDTQYF; cdr3_nt: TGTGCCAGCTTACAGGGGGTCACAGATACGCAGTATTTT
v_call: TRBV19; clone_size: .; d_call: .; j_call: TRBJ1-5; cdr3_aa: CASSNPDSNQPQHF; cdr3_nt: TGTGCCAGTAGTAATCCTGATAGCAATCAGCCCCAGCATTTT
v_call: TRBV28; clone_size: .; d_call: .; j_call: TRBJ1-1; cdr3_aa: CASTRWSAEAFF; cdr3_nt: TGTGCCAGCACCCGATGGAGCGCTGAAGCTTTCTTT
v_call: TRBV5-6; clone_size: .; d_call: .; j_call: TRBJ2-5; cdr3_aa: CASSSGVETQYF; cdr3_nt: TGTGCCAGCAGCTCGGGGGTGGAGACCCAGTACTTC
v_call: TRBV18; clone_size: once; d_call: .; j_call: TRBJ2-7; cdr3_aa: CASSPPSSYEQYF; cdr3_nt: TGTGCCAGCTCACCTCCGTCCTCCTACGAGCAGTACTTC